The rows below give T cell receptor beta chains drawn from one sample of a study of blood T cell repertoires in COVID-19. Data came from immunoSEQ multiplex PCR; TCRdb stores just in-frame clones and leaves some out. The data hold 130,000 or so clones, with around three quarters observed a single time. The sequenced sample consisted of peripheral blood. The receptors derive from an older woman with acute or convalescent COVID-19. CDR3s include the opening cysteine and the closing phenylalanine or tryptophan. The order of the fields is CDR3 protein, CDR3 DNA, J gene, clone size, D gene, V gene. D genes are given only for firm matches. Clone size appears in some rows only: once, few, many, or a class for an expanded clone.

CDR3aa: CASSFRSGDSYEQYF
CDR3nt: TGTGCCAGCAGCTTTCGTAGCGGGGACTCCTACGAGCAGTACTTC
j_gene: TRBJ2-7
abundance: -
d_gene: TRBD2
v_gene: TRBV7-2

CDR3aa: CATSVTGTGGDFEKLFF
CDR3nt: TGTGCCACCAGTGTTACCGGGACAGGGGGCGATTTTGAAAAACTGTTTTTT
j_gene: TRBJ1-4
abundance: -
d_gene: TRBD1
v_gene: TRBV24-1

CDR3aa: CATSDRRDRGNEQFF
CDR3nt: TGTGCCACCAGTGATCGCCGGGACAGGGGGAATGAGCAGTTCTTC
j_gene: TRBJ2-1
abundance: -
d_gene: TRBD1
v_gene: TRBV24-1

CDR3aa: CASSQVSGLWGTDTQYF
CDR3nt: TGTGCCAGCAGCCAAGTTTCAGGACTATGGGGAACAGATACGCAGTATTTT
j_gene: TRBJ2-3
abundance: -
d_gene: -
v_gene: TRBV3-1/TRBV3-2

CDR3aa: CASSDRGGSTDTQYF
CDR3nt: TGTGCCAGCAGCGACAGAGGGGGAAGCACAGATACGCAGTATTTT
j_gene: TRBJ2-3
abundance: -
d_gene: -
v_gene: TRBV6-5

CDR3aa: CASSVAPRDHEQFF
CDR3nt: TGTGCCAGCAGCGTAGCTCCGCGGGATCATGAGCAGTTCTTC
j_gene: TRBJ2-1
abundance: -
d_gene: -
v_gene: TRBV9

CDR3aa: CASSPTGAAYGYTF
CDR3nt: TGTGCCAGCAGCCCCACAGGAGCCGCCTATGGCTACACCTTC
j_gene: TRBJ1-2
abundance: few
d_gene: -
v_gene: TRBV11-2

CDR3aa: CASSPWDREKLFF
CDR3nt: TGTGCCAGCAGCCCATGGGACAGAGAAAAACTGTTTTTT
j_gene: TRBJ1-4
abundance: -
d_gene: TRBD1
v_gene: TRBV3-1/TRBV3-2

CDR3aa: CASSLSGLAGMTDTQYF
CDR3nt: TGTGCCAGCAGTTTATCAGGGCTAGCGGGAATGACAGATACGCAGTATTTT
j_gene: TRBJ2-3
abundance: -
d_gene: TRBD2
v_gene: TRBV28

CDR3aa: CATSDGTDNEQFF
CDR3nt: TGTGCCACCAGTGACGGGACAGACAATGAGCAGTTCTTC
j_gene: TRBJ2-1
abundance: -
d_gene: TRBD1
v_gene: TRBV24-1

CDR3aa: CASSSWTSGTVDTQYF
CDR3nt: TGTGCCAGCAGTTCCTGGACTAGCGGGACGGTGGATACGCAGTATTTT
j_gene: TRBJ2-3
abundance: -
d_gene: TRBD2
v_gene: TRBV27

CDR3aa: CASSHDRANNSPLHF
CDR3nt: TGTGCCAGCAGCCACGACAGGGCGAATAATTCACCCCTCCACTTT
j_gene: TRBJ1-6
abundance: -
d_gene: TRBD1
v_gene: TRBV27

CDR3aa: CASSLKYPGQGVMNTEAFF
CDR3nt: TGTGCCAGCAGCTTAAAGTACCCGGGACAGGGGGTTATGAACACTGAAGCTTTCTTT
j_gene: TRBJ1-1
abundance: -
d_gene: TRBD1
v_gene: TRBV7-6

CDR3aa: CASTNRVLNIQYF
CDR3nt: TGTGCCAGCACTAACAGGGTGTTAAACATTCAGTACTTC
j_gene: TRBJ2-4
abundance: -
d_gene: -
v_gene: TRBV6-1

CDR3aa: CASSQGLDEKLFF
CDR3nt: TGTGCCAGCAGCCAGGGCCTAGATGAAAAACTGTTTTTT
j_gene: TRBJ1-4
abundance: -
d_gene: -
v_gene: TRBV6-5

CDR3aa: CASSESLNYGYTF
CDR3nt: TGCGCCAGCAGTGAGTCCCTAAACTATGGCTACACCTTC
j_gene: TRBJ1-2
abundance: -
d_gene: -
v_gene: TRBV10-2

CDR3aa: CATSRDFGVTEAFF
CDR3nt: TGTGCCACCAGCAGAGATTTTGGAGTCACTGAAGCTTTCTTT
j_gene: TRBJ1-1
abundance: once
d_gene: -
v_gene: TRBV15

CDR3aa: CASSEPGMNTEAFF
CDR3nt: TGCGCCAGCAGTGAACCGGGGATGAACACTGAAGCTTTCTTT
j_gene: TRBJ1-1
abundance: -
d_gene: -
v_gene: TRBV10-2

CDR3aa: CASSRGDLQETQYF
CDR3nt: TGTGCCAGTAGTAGGGGGGACCTCCAAGAGACCCAGTACTTC
j_gene: TRBJ2-5
abundance: few
d_gene: -
v_gene: TRBV19

CDR3aa: CASSQEYSSSYNEQFF
CDR3nt: TGTGCCAGCAGCCAAGAATACTCTAGCTCCTACAATGAGCAGTTCTTC
j_gene: TRBJ2-1
abundance: -
d_gene: -
v_gene: TRBV14

CDR3aa: CASSRPGTGDRQPQHF
CDR3nt: TGTGCCAGCAGTCGACCTGGGACAGGGGATCGTCAGCCCCAGCATTTT
j_gene: TRBJ1-5
abundance: -
d_gene: TRBD1
v_gene: TRBV2

CDR3aa: CASSPGLADTGELFF
CDR3nt: TGTGCCAGCAGCCCCGGACTAGCCGACACCGGGGAGCTGTTTTTT
j_gene: TRBJ2-2
abundance: -
d_gene: TRBD2
v_gene: TRBV6-4

CDR3aa: CASSLDGEYGYTF
CDR3nt: TGTGCCAGCAGCCTCGACGGGGAGTATGGCTACACCTTC
j_gene: TRBJ1-2
abundance: -
d_gene: -
v_gene: TRBV5-4

CDR3aa: CASSYYVADYNEQFF
CDR3nt: TGTGCCAGCAGTTACTACGTAGCGGACTACAATGAGCAGTTCTTC
j_gene: TRBJ2-1
abundance: -
d_gene: -
v_gene: TRBV6-5

CDR3aa: CASSYKGGRVKDTQYF
CDR3nt: TGTGCCAGCAGTTATAAAGGCGGGAGGGTGAAAGATACGCAGTATTTT
j_gene: TRBJ2-3
abundance: -
d_gene: TRBD2
v_gene: TRBV6-6

CDR3aa: CASRADGDSNQPQHF
CDR3nt: TGTGCCAGCAGAGCGGACGGGGATAGCAATCAGCCCCAGCATTTT
j_gene: TRBJ1-5
abundance: -
d_gene: -
v_gene: TRBV6-1

CDR3aa: CASSQAGTKNTEAFF
CDR3nt: TGCGCCAGCAGCCAGGCCGGGACAAAGAACACTGAAGCTTTCTTT
j_gene: TRBJ1-1
abundance: -
d_gene: -
v_gene: TRBV4-1

CDR3aa: CASSVGTGEVSAGYTF
CDR3nt: TGTGCCAGCAGCGTCGGAACAGGGGAGGTCTCGGCTGGCTACACCTTC
j_gene: TRBJ1-2
abundance: -
d_gene: TRBD1
v_gene: TRBV9

CDR3aa: CASSKAGDRARNTEAFF
CDR3nt: TGTGCCAGCAGCAAAGCTGGGGACAGGGCTAGGAACACTGAAGCTTTCTTT
j_gene: TRBJ1-1
abundance: -
d_gene: TRBD1
v_gene: TRBV14

CDR3aa: CASSVASGGGNEQFF
CDR3nt: TGTGCCAGCAGCGTAGCTAGCGGGGGAGGAAATGAGCAGTTCTTC
j_gene: TRBJ2-1
abundance: -
d_gene: TRBD2
v_gene: TRBV9